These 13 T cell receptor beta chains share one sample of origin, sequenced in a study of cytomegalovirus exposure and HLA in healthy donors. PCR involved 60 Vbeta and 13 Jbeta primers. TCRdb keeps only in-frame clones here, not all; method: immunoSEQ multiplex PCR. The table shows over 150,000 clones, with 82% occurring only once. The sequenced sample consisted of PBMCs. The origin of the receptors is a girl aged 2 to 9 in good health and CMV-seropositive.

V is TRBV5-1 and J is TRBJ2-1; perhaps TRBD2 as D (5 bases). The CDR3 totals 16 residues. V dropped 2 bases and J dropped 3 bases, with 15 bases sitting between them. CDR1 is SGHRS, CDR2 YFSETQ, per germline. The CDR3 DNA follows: TGCGCCAGCAGCTTACCGGGATATTGGATCTACAATGAGCAGTTCTTC. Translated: CASSLPGYWIYNEQFF.

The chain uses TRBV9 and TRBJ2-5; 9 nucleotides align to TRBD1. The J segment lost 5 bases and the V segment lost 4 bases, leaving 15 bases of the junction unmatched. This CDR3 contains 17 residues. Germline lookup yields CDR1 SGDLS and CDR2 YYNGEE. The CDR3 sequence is CASSPHLGTGIGETQYF. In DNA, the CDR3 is TGTGCCAGCAGCCCCCATCTCGGGACAGGGATCGGGGAGACCCAGTACTTC.

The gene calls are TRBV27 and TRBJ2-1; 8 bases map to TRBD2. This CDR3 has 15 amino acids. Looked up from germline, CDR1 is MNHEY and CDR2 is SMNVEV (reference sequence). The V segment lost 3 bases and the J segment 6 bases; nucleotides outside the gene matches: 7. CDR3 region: CASSFGTRVGNEQFF. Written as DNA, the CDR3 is TGTGCCAGCAGTTTCGGGACTAGGGTCGGCAATGAGCAGTTCTTC.

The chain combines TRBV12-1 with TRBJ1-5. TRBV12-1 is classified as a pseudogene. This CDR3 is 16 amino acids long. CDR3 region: CASSFEVKRGNQPQHF. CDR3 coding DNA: TGTGCCAGCAGCTTTGAAGTAAAGAGGGGCAATCAGCCCCAGCATTTT.

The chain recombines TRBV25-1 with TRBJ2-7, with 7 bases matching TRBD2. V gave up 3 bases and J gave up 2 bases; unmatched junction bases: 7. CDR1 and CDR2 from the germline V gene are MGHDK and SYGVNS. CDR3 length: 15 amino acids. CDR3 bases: TGTGCCAGCAGTGACACGGGAGGCACAGCCTACGAGCAGTACTTC. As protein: CASSDTGGTAYEQYF.

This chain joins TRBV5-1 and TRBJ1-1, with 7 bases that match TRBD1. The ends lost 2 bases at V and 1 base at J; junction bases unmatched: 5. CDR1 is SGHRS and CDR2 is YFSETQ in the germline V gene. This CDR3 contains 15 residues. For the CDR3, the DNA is TGCGCCAGCAGCTTTGGGAACAGGGGGAACACTGAAGCTTTCTTT. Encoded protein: CASSFGNRGNTEAFF.

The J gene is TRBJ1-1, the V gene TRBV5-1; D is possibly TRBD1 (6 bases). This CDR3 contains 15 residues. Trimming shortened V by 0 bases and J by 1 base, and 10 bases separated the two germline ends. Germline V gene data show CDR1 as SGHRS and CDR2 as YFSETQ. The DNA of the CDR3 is TGCGCCAGCAGCTTGGCAGGGGAGGGGAACACTGAAGCTTTCTTT. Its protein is CASSLAGEGNTEAFF.

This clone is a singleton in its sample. This CDR3 reads CAWSDLFQETQYF. The CDR3 DNA sequence: TGTGCCTGGAGTGATCTCTTCCAAGAGACCCAGTACTTC. The chain recombines TRBV30 with TRBJ2-5; no definite D call. This CDR3 contains 13 residues. Trimming pared 1 base from V and 1 base from J, leaving 7 bases between. CDR1 GTSNPN and CDR2 SVGIG come from the germline V gene (reference sequence).

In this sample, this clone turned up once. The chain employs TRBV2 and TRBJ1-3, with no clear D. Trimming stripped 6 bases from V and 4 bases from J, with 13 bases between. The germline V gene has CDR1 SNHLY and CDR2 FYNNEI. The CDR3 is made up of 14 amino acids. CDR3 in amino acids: CASSETAGGNTIYF. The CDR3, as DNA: TGTGCCAGCAGCGAAACGGCGGGAGGAAACACCATATATTTT.

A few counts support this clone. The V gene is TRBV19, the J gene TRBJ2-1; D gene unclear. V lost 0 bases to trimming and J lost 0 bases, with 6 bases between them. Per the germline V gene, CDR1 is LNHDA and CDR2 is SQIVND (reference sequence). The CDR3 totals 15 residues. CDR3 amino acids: CASSIDGSSYNEQFF. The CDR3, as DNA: TGTGCCAGTAGTATAGACGGTAGCTCCTACAATGAGCAGTTCTTC.

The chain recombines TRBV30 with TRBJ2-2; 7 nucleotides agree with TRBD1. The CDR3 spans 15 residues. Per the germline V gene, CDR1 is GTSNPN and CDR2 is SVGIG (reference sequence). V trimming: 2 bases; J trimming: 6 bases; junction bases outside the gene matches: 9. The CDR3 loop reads CAWSRGPGGSGELFF. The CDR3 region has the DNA TGTGCCTGGAGTAGAGGGCCAGGGGGTTCCGGGGAGCTGTTTTTT.

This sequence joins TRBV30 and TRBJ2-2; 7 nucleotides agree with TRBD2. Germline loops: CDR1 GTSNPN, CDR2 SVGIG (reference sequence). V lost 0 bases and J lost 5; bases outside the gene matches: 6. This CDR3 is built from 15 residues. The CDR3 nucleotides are TGTGCCTGGAGTGTAAGGACTAGGTCGACCGGGGAGCTGTTTTTT. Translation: CAWSVRTRSTGELFF.

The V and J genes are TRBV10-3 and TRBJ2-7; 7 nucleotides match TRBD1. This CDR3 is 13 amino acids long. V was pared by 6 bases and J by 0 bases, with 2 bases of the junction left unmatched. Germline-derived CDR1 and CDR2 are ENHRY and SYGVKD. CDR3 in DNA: TGTGCCATCAGGGGACAGAGCTCCTACGAGCAGTACTTC. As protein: CAIRGQSSYEQYF.